The clone carrying this TCR beta chain qualifies as medium-sized. TCRdb itself ran the PCR reads through MiXCR, one entry per CDR3 protein. The sample includes roughly 8,000 distinct CDR3 sequences, around 12% of them seen just once. This CDR3 has 13 amino acids. V was clipped by 2 bases and J by 6 bases, with 8 bases between them. Germline lookup yields CDR1 MNHNY and CDR2 SVGAGI (reference sequence). This sample was included in a study of CXCR3 chemokines and chemotherapy response in bladder cancer. The V gene is TRBV6-6, the J gene TRBJ1-5; D is perhaps TRBD1 (5 bases). The specimen was obtained from a patient whose treatment included neoadjuvant chemotherapy. This TCR was recovered from a human donor with bladder cancer that responded to neoadjuvant chemotherapy. DNA for the CDR3: TGTGCCAGCAGTTACGGCACAGGTCAGCCCCAGCATTTT. Its protein is CASSYGTGQPQHF.